This is a list of T cell receptor beta chains from one sample in a study of shared clonotypes between healthy human individuals. This table comes from immunoSEQ multiplex PCR, and its TCRdb copy is limited to in-frame clones, with some not included. The sample includes about 1.5 million clones, 98% of them seen just once. The sample taken for sequencing was naive CD4+ T cells sorted from blood. These receptors came from a man aged 30-40 years in good health. CDR3s include the opening cysteine and the closing phenylalanine or tryptophan. A D gene is named only where the DNA matches it firmly. A row's size may be missing; if present it is once, few, many or a size class.

>-|once|TRBV25-1|TRBJ2-4
TGTGCCAGCAGCCAAAAAGGGGGCAAAAACATTCAGTACTTC
CASSQKGGKNIQYF
>-|-|TRBV9|TRBJ2-3
TGTGCCAGCAGCGTAGTTACGGGTGACACAGATACGCAGTATTTT
CASSVVTGDTDTQYF
>TRBD1|-|TRBV27|TRBJ1-1
TGTGCCAGCAGTCCCATATCAGAAAACAGGGGTCGGAACACTGAAGCTTTCTTT
CASSPISENRGRNTEAFF
>-|once|TRBV7-2|TRBJ2-3
TGTGCCAGCAGCTTACTGGGGGCAGAGACAGATACGCAGTATTTT
CASSLLGAETDTQYF
>-|-|TRBV2|TRBJ1-2
TGTGCCAGCAGTGAGGGTCTCGGCTACACCTTC
CASSEGLGYTF
>TRBD1|-|TRBV11-1|TRBJ2-2
TGTGCCAGCACCCGGGGACAGGGGGCTTCCGGGGAGCTGTTTTTT
CASTRGQGASGELFF
>TRBD1|-|TRBV10-3|TRBJ2-7
TGTGCCACGTTGGACAGGGGTGACGAGCAGTACTTC
CATLDRGDEQYF
>-|-|TRBV10-1|TRBJ2-1
TGCGCCAGCAGTTTCGGCCCTCCGACCTACAATGAGCAGTTCTTC
CASSFGPPTYNEQFF
>-|-|TRBV7-3|TRBJ2-1
TGTGCCAGCAGCTTAAGCCCGAGTGAGCAGTTCTTC
CASSLSPSEQFF
>-|-|TRBV7-3|TRBJ2-1
TGTGCCAGCAGGCCGTTAGCATCTAGCGCCTACAATGAGCAGTTCTTC
CASRPLASSAYNEQFF
>-|-|TRBV5-8|TRBJ1-5
TGTGCCAGCAGCTTGTATGGTAGCAGAAATCAGCCCCAGCATTTT
CASSLYGSRNQPQHF
>TRBD2|-|TRBV15|TRBJ2-7
TGTGCCACCAGCACCAGACTAGCAGGGTCCTACGAGCAGTACTTC
CATSTRLAGSYEQYF
>-|-|TRBV18|TRBJ2-7
TGTGCCAGCTCGGCCTCTCGGGATACCTTAGACGGGGTCTTC
CASSASRDTLDGVF
>TRBD1|once|TRBV5-1|TRBJ2-1
TGCGCCAGCAGTCGGGACAGCAAGACCTACAATGAGCAGTTCTTC
CASSRDSKTYNEQFF
>-|-|TRBV29-1|TRBJ1-1
TGCAGCGCCAGAAATACACCAGAAGCTTTCTTT
CSARNTPEAFF
>-|once|TRBV6-1|TRBJ2-3
TGTGCCAGCAGTGATAGTGAAAGGTTCACAGATACGCAGTATTTT
CASSDSERFTDTQYF
>-|-|TRBV28|TRBJ2-7
TGTGCCAGCAGTTTATACGGCGGGCTCTCCTACGAGCAGTACTTC
CASSLYGGLSYEQYF
>TRBD2|-|TRBV6-7|TRBJ2-7
TGTGCCAGCAGTTACGCGGGAGGGAGCTACGAGCAGTACTTC
CASSYAGGSYEQYF
>TRBD1|-|TRBV6-5|TRBJ1-2
TGTGCCAGCAGCTTGACAGGGCTTCGGAGCTATGGCTACACCTTC
CASSLTGLRSYGYTF
>TRBD1|-|TRBV7-9|TRBJ2-5
TGTGCCAGCAGCGTGACAGGGATAGTCGAGACCCAGTACTTC
CASSVTGIVETQYF
>TRBD1|-|TRBV2|TRBJ1-2
TGTGCCAGCAGTCTCACCGGGACAGGGGACGGCTACACCTTC
CASSLTGTGDGYTF
>-|-|TRBV28|TRBJ1-2
TGTGCCAGCAGAGGACCCAACTATGGCTACACCTTC
CASRGPNYGYTF
>-|-|TRBV12-2|TRBJ2-1
TGTGCAAGTCGCTTAGCCCCGACCGGGACTAGCATCAATGAGCAGTTCTTC
CASRLAPTGTSINEQFF
>TRBD1|-|TRBV9|TRBJ1-2
TGTGCCAGCAGCGAAGCCGGGACAGCAAACTATGGCTACACCTTC
CASSEAGTANYGYTF
>TRBD1|once|TRBV6-4|TRBJ2-7
TGTGCCAGCAGTGAGTCCGGACAGGGGGCGAGAGTCGAGCAGTACTTC
CASSESGQGARVEQYF
>TRBD1|-|TRBV27|TRBJ2-5
TGTGCCAGCAGGGATCTGGGACAGGGACCCCAAGAGACCCAGTACTTC
CASRDLGQGPQETQYF
>-|-|TRBV10-3|TRBJ1-1
TGTGCCATCAGTGACCACGCCACGGGGACTGAAGCTTTCTTT
CAISDHATGTEAFF
>TRBD1|-|TRBV19|TRBJ1-2
TGTGCCACGGGACAGGGCTATGGCTACACCTTC
CATGQGYGYTF
>TRBD2|-|TRBV5-1|TRBJ2-2
TGCGCCAGCAGCTCTCCCGGGACTAGCGTCCCTGGGGAGCTGTTTTTT
CASSSPGTSVPGELFF
>TRBD2|-|TRBV5-1|TRBJ2-7
TGCGCCAGCAGCTTCGGCGGGAGGGTCTACGAGCAGTACTTC
CASSFGGRVYEQYF
>TRBD2|-|TRBV28|TRBJ2-7
TGTGCCAGCAGCCCCGGGGGGTTAGAGGTGTACGAGCAGTACTTC
CASSPGGLEVYEQYF
>TRBD1|-|TRBV7-9|TRBJ2-3
TGTGCCAGCAGCTTAGGACAGGGGGCGACAGATACGCAGTATTTT
CASSLGQGATDTQYF
>-|-|TRBV6-5|TRBJ2-7
TGTGCCAGCAGTTACCTGGGTCGGGAGCAGTACTTC
CASSYLGREQYF
>-|once|TRBV27|TRBJ2-6
TGTGCCAGCAGTTCCCCGTCGACCTCTGGGGCCAACGTCCTGACTTTC
CASSSPSTSGANVLTF
>TRBD2|-|TRBV7-8|TRBJ2-5
TGTGCCAGCAGCTTTTCACTAGCGGTGTTCCAAGAGACCCAGTACTTC
CASSFSLAVFQETQYF
>-|-|TRBV10-3|TRBJ2-2
TGTGCCATCAGTGAGTCGAGGTGGGCCGGGGAGCTGTTTTTT
CAISESRWAGELFF
>-|-|TRBV7-2|TRBJ2-7
TGTGCCAGCAGCCCGGGACCGAGCAGCTCCTACGAGCAGTACTTC
CASSPGPSSSYEQYF
>-|-|TRBV13|TRBJ2-7
TGTGCCAGCAGCTTCGGGGGAGGTCCCTACGAGCAGTACTTC
CASSFGGGPYEQYF
>TRBD2|-|TRBV7-9|TRBJ2-7
TGTGCCCGCCCGCGGGAGGGTGGAGACGAGCAGTACTTC
CARPREGGDEQYF
>TRBD1|once|TRBV18|TRBJ1-2
TGTGCCAGCTCACCCATAGACAGGGCGGACTATGGCTACACCTTC
CASSPIDRADYGYTF
>-|-|TRBV7-3|TRBJ2-3
TGTGCCAGCAGCCCTACTAGATCAGATACGCAGTATTTT
CASSPTRSDTQYF